This T cell receptor beta chain was captured by sequencing in a study of OX40 agonist ivuxolimab in advanced cancers. Whole-study context: Previous treatment with anti-PD-1, anti-PD-L1 or anti-CTLA-4 therapy was allowed; about 44% had received some. The study's findings and limits: Among the lowest peripheral clonal expansion occurred in 0.1-3.0 mg/kg partial responders. Clonal expansion by week 6 occurred in CD4+ and CD8+ blood T cells (at 0.1 to 3.0 mg/kg).

A remark on this clone: Antigen unknown.

Some clones are missing from TCRdb's copy, which holds only in-frame ones; the method was immunoSEQ multiplex PCR. The table has roughly 86,000 clones, roughly 90% seen once. Germline trimming cut 3 bases from V and 6 bases from J; bases unmatched to any gene: 13. This CDR3 has 17 residues. CDR1 and CDR2 (germline): SGHAT, FQNNGV. Researchers took blood at baseline, on cycle 4 day 1, and on cycle 7 day 1. J is TRBJ2-3 and V is TRBV11-2, with 9 bases identical to TRBD1. The sample in question was CD4+ or CD8+ T cells sorted from blood, obtained in a trial of the OX40 agonist ivuxolimab. The TCR comes from an adult with an advanced solid tumor such as melanoma, head and neck, liver or kidney cancer. The CDR3 spells CASSLNVNGQGRDTQYF. The CDR3, as DNA: TGTGCCAGCAGCTTGAATGTTAATGGACAGGGGCGCGATACGCAGTATTTT.